A single sample gave rise to the 10 T cell receptor beta chains below, sequenced in a study of blood T cells in healthy people across ages. With a J-beta primer mix and a sample-barcoded 5' primer, a second PCR ran about 7 to 12 cycles. One entry per CDR3 protein results from TCRdb running MiXCR on the 5' RACE reads. The sample has around 900,000 distinct CDR3 sequences; under 35% are singletons. Sequencing used blood. The receptors originated from an elderly woman in good health.

This clonotype was seen only once. This chain links TRBV29-1 with TRBJ2-1; perhaps TRBD2 as D (5 bases). CDR1 and CDR2 from the germline V gene are SQVTM and ANQGSEA. The CDR3 contains 12 residues. V lost 2 bases, J lost 15 bases, and 17 bases lay in between. The CDR3 DNA sequence: TGCAGCGTTGAACAGCACGGGGAGACCCGGTTCTTC. Translating it yields CSVEQHGETRFF.

This clonotype was observed once. This chain uses TRBV11-2 with TRBJ2-7, with D unresolved. V lost 4 bases, J lost 2 bases, and 12 bases lay in between. The V gene's germline CDR1 is SGHAT and CDR2 FQNNGV. The CDR3 consists of 14 residues. The DNA of the CDR3 is TGTGCCAGCAGCTCTGGACGGAGAACCTACGAGCAGTACTTC. Translation gives CASSSGRRTYEQYF.

This clonotype was seen more than once but under ten times. The genes are TRBV6-2 or TRBV6-3 and TRBJ1-1; unclear D gene. The CDR3 is 13 residues long. CDR1 and CDR2 (germline): MNHEY, SVGEGT. V was trimmed by 2 bases and J by 5 bases, leaving 9 bases between them. The CDR3 bases are TGTGCCAGCAGTTACCCCTGGAATACTGAAGCTTTCTTT. Translated, it gives CASSYPWNTEAFF.

This sequence joins TRBV3-1 and TRBJ2-7; weak D call: TRBD1 (5 bases). This CDR3 has 13 amino acids. The germline V and J ends were trimmed by 2 bases and 9 bases, with 14 bases remaining between them. Germline lookup yields CDR1 LGHDT and CDR2 YNNKEL (reference sequence). The CDR3 here is CASSQQGSNGQYF. The DNA for the CDR3 is TGTGCCAGCAGCCAACAGGGCTCCAACGGGCAGTACTTC.

This clonotype was observed many times. V gene TRBV12-3 or TRBV12-4 combines with J gene TRBJ2-3; 8 bases are shared with TRBD1. The CDR3 runs to 15 residues. Trimming cost V 6 bases and J 0 bases; bases outside gene matches: 5. As DNA, the CDR3 is TGTGCCAGCAGCGCAGGGACAGGCAGCACAGATACGCAGTATTTT. It specifies CASSAGTGSTDTQYF.

Comments on this clonotype: One base away lies a much larger clone, so this may be a sequencing read error. The CDR3 bases are TGCAGTACTAGGATGGGGACGTGGCAACTGTTTTTT. Translation gives CSTRMGTWQLFF. The chain has TRBV20-1 and TRBJ1-4; D might be TRBD1 (5 bases). The germline V gene encodes CDR1 DFQATT and CDR2 SNEGSKA (reference sequence). The CDR3 covers 12 residues.

This clonotype was seen at least ten times. This chain connects TRBV7-2 to TRBJ1-2; D perhaps matches TRBD1 (5 bases). The germline gives CDR1 SGHTA, CDR2 FQGNSA. This CDR3 has 13 residues. V was cut by 6 bases and J by 5 bases, with 13 bases left in between. Here the CDR3 reads CASSNRQTYGYTF. The DNA of the CDR3 is TGTGCCAGCAGTAATAGACAGACGTATGGCTACACCTTC.

This clonotype was seen ten or more times. This rearrangement joins TRBV5-1 to TRBJ2-3; TRBD2 matches at 10 bases. Per germline, CDR1 SGHRS and CDR2 YFSETQ. CDR3 size: 15 residues. V shed 0 bases, J shed 5 bases, and the junction held 3 bases outside the gene matches. CDR3 amino acids: CASSLGLAGIDTQYF. CDR3 in DNA: TGCGCCAGCAGCTTGGGACTAGCGGGTATAGATACGCAGTATTTT.

For this clonotype: Its ends do not fully match the called genes, so a read error is possible. V usage is TRBV6-5 and J usage is TRBJ1-2, with a possible D match to TRBD1 (5 bases). The germline CDR1 and CDR2 sequences are MNHEY and SVGAGI. CDR3 length equals 16 residues. The DNA for the CDR3 is TGTGCCGGCAGTTACTCGACTCCAGGGCCACGCGGTGGCTACACCTTC. It specifies CAGSYSTPGPRGGYTF.

The chain joins TRBV18 to TRBJ1-6; no definite D call. CDR1 is KGHSH and CDR2 is LQKENI in the germline V gene. Trimming removed 3 bases at V and 2 bases at J, with 11 bases between. This CDR3 has 16 residues. The CDR3 DNA sequence: TGTGCCAGCTCACCCACAGATTCCACCTATAATTCACCCCTCCACTTT. It translates to CASSPTDSTYNSPLHF.